This TCR beta chain came from a study of T cell repertoires in cytomegalovirus infection. Study background: A matching HLA type, together with CMV infection, was signaled by public TCR beta signatures.

TCRdb reprocessed the reads with MiXCR, giving one entry per CDR3 protein. The sample has tens of thousands of distinct CDR3 sequences, 20% to 25% seen once. The V end was cut by 2 bases, the J end by 0 bases, with 10 bases between. The CDR3 sequence is 16 residues long. In this sample, this clonotype turned up many times. The antigen is undetermined. The chain uses TRBV12-3 or TRBV12-4 and TRBJ2-2, with D uncertain. Sequences were derived from CD8+ T cells from cultured PBMCs, sampled from culture after CMV antigen stimulation. The TCR sequence derives from a human donor in good health (CMV status not recorded). Some clones in this sample may be carry-over from other donors' samples. In nucleotides, the CDR3 is TGTGCCAGCAGTTTACGGTCGGGTACGAACACCGGGGAGCTGTTTTTT. Residues: CASSLRSGTNTGELFF.